This T cell receptor (beta chain) comes out of a study of T cell responses to AZD1222 COVID-19 vaccine. The assay was immunoSEQ multiplex PCR, and TCRdb's table has in-frame clones only and misses some. The repertoire consists of about 35,000 clones, with approximately 86% occurring once and the leading ten covering 6.8%. The V and J ends lost 2 bases and 3 bases, in that order; junction bases with no gene match: 15. The germline V gene encodes CDR1 MNHEY and CDR2 SVGEGT. The CDR3 has 21 residues. This clone was recorded only once. The source was peripheral blood, collected on day 0 of AZD1222 vaccination. The TCR originated in an adult in good health. The J gene is TRBJ2-1, the V gene TRBV6-2 or TRBV6-3, with 14 bases matching TRBD2. The DNA for the CDR3 is TGTGCCAGCAGTTACCCTTCGAAGGGGACTAGCGGGAGTCTCAACTACAATGAGCAGTTCTTC. This gives the protein CASSYPSKGTSGSLNYNEQFF.